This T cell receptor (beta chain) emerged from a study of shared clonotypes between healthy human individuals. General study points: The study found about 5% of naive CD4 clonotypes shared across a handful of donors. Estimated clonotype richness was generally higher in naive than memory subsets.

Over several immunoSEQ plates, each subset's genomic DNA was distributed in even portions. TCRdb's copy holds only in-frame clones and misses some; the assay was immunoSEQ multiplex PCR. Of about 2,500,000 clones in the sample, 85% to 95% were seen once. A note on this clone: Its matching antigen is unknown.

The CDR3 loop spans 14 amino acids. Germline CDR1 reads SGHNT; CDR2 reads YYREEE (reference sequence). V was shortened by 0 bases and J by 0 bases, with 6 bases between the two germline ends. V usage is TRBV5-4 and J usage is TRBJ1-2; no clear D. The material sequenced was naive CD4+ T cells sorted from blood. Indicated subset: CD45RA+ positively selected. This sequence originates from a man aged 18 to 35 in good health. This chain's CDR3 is CASSLGRTNYGYTF. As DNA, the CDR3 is TGTGCCAGCAGCTTGGGCCGAACTAACTATGGCTACACCTTC.